The entry that follows covers one TCR beta chain sequence. What it recognizes is unknown. Here immunoSEQ multiplex PCR was the method, and the copy in TCRdb shows in-frame clones only, minus some. Among roughly 100,000 clones listed, 85% to 90% were seen once. These data are taken from a study of radiotherapy plus CTLA-4 blockade in lung cancer. Study as a whole: Objective responses were documented in over 15% of patients, with disease control in roughly 34%. Study-wide findings and caveats: Some TCR clones had been derived from tumors. These clones expanded in peripheral blood after radiotherapy plus ipilimumab. The best predictor of response was reported to be early blood T cell clone dynamics, with interferon-beta.

Those patients who had chemo-refractory metastatic non-small-cell lung cancer were given focal radiation along with CTLA-4 blockade through ipilimumab. Germline CDR1 and CDR2: GTSNPN and SVGIG (reference sequence). V gave up 0 bases and J gave up 1 base, with 13 bases separating them. The CDR3 runs 15 residues. This chain joins TRBV30 and TRBJ2-7; weak D call: TRBD1 (5 bases). This material consisted of peripheral blood, taken from a patient treated with radiotherapy plus ipilimumab. This clonotype was sampled from a human donor with non-small cell lung cancer that progressed on radiotherapy plus ipilimumab. Some clones in this sample may be carry-over from other donors' samples. The CDR3 nucleotides read TGTGCCTGGAGTGTAGGCGGTCAGGGTTCCTACGAGCAGTACTTC. It translates to CAWSVGGQGSYEQYF.